Listed below are T cell receptor beta chains from one sample, sequenced in a study of neurological immune-mediated disorders. MiXCR was run by TCRdb on the 5' RACE reads, yielding one entry per CDR3 protein. Of about 59,000 distinct CDR3 sequences detected, roughly 13% appear once; the ten largest clones hold around 11%. The sequenced sample consisted of PBMCs. Receptor source: a woman aged 55-69 years with HTLV-1-associated myelopathy (HAM/TSP). Both conserved end residues are part of each CDR3. Each record gives: V gene, CDR3 protein.

TRBV19	CASSGGQGGNQPQHF
TRBV5-1	CASSLFGDRGDEQYF
TRBV15	CATSTGQLAKNIQYF
TRBV6-1	CASRAPGQGRGETQYF
TRBV20-1	CSASPRVLSYEQYF
TRBV20-1	CSGTSGTGELFF
TRBV5-1	CASSLIVGTSADEQFF
TRBV29-1	CNDDRQGKEETQYF
TRBV7-9	CASSLGRWGSYNEQFF
TRBV7-8	CASSQDPRDTQYF
TRBV6-1	CASSEIGVGEQFF
TRBV29-1	CSGRDSTIPSTDTQYF
TRBV10-1	CASSDYWQAGGLNTGELFF
TRBV30	CAWAQGAVYEQYF
TRBV6-5	CASSANAGTGNTGELFF
TRBV20-1	CSARLGQGQETQYF
TRBV6-1	CASGPGGGYTF
TRBV20-1	CSATSMGASTDTQYF
TRBV3-1	CASSEEGVNTEAFF
TRBV6-2/TRBV6-3	CASSYRTARANVLTF
TRBV10-3	CAISEGGRTYEQYF
TRBV10-3	CARRENAYNEQFF
TRBV5-1	CASSSTGTSKGWELFF
TRBV29-1	CSVEGWGNTEAFF
TRBV6-5	CASSYSEGGSYEQYF
TRBV2	CASKGEGTKTQYF
TRBV5-1	CASSLAGTDQGYTF
TRBV7-9	CASSPGGPREQYF
TRBV12-3/TRBV12-4	CASSLQGKGNQPQHF
TRBV12-3/TRBV12-4	CASSLGVRTEAFF
TRBV5-1	CASSLLQGANEQYF
TRBV9	CASSVGGQGAGVRAFF
TRBV7-8	CASSLGLVPGNEQYF
TRBV2	CASSEYVRSGGYEQYF
TRBV7-9	CASSLMGASQPQHF
TRBV7-2	CASSLGRADTQYF
TRBV7-2	CASSLGRGWATEAFF
TRBV5-1	CASSLGTSVYEQYF
TRBV30	CAWNFRGLFGYTF
TRBV5-5	CASSGGQGISNEQFF